Listed here is a single T cell receptor beta chain. Its antigen remains unknown. Sorted-subset replicate PCRs used 200 ng DNA, about 30,000 T cell genomes. Sequencing was performed with immunoSEQ multiplex PCR; in TCRdb, only in-frame clones are kept and a portion is missing. The sample holds 2,500,000 or so clones, about 92% seen once. The sample belongs to a study of shared clonotypes between healthy human individuals. Study-wide points: Among non-shared clonotypes, generation probabilities were lower than among those shared by all four donors.

CDR1 GTSNPN and CDR2 SVGIG come from the germline V gene (reference sequence). V was clipped by 3 bases and J by 8 bases; unmatched bases: 7. The length of the CDR3 is 15 residues. CD4+ cells were split into CD45RA+ naive and CD45RA-negative memory subsets. The sequence was collected from a man aged 18 to 30 in good health. Source material: naive CD4+ T cells sorted from blood. The subset here: CD45RA+ positively selected. The chain joins TRBV30 to TRBJ1-6; 10 nucleotides agree with TRBD1. CDR3 loop: CAWSRDRGRDSPLHF. DNA of the CDR3: TGTGCCTGGAGCCGAGACAGGGGGCGTGATTCACCCCTCCACTTT. The full variable domain, its missing parts supplied by reference TRBV30 and TRBJ1-6, is SQTIHQWPATLVQPVGSPLSLECTVEGTSNPNLYWYRQAAGRGLQLLFYSVGIGQISSEVPQNLSASRPQDRQFILSSKKLLLSDSGFYLCAWSRDRGRDSPLHFGNGTRLTVT.